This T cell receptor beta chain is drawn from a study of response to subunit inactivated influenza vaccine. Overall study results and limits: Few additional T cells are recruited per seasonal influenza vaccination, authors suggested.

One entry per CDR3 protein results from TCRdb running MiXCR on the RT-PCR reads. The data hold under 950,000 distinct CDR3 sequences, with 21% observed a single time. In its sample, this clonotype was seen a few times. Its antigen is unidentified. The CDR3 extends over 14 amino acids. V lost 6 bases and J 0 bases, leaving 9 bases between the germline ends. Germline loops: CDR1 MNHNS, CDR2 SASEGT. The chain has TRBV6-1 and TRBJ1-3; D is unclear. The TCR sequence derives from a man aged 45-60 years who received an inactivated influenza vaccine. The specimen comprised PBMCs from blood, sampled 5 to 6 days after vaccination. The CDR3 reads CASSSVRSGNTIYF. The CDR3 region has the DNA TGTGCCAGCAGCTCCGTCCGCTCTGGAAACACCATATATTTT.